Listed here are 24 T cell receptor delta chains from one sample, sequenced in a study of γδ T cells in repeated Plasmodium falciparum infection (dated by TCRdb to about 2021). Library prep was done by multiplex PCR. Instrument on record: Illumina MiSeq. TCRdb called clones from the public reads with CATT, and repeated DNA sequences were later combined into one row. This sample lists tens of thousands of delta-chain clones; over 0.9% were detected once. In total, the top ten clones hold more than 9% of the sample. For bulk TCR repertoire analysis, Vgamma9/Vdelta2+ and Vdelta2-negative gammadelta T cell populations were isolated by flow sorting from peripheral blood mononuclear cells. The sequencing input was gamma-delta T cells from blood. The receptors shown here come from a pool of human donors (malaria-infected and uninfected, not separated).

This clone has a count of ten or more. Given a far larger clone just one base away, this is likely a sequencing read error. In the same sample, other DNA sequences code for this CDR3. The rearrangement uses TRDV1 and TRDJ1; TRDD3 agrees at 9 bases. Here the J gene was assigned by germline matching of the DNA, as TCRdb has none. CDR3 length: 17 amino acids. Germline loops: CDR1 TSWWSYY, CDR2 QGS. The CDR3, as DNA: TGCGCTCTTGGGGTCGGGGCTGGGGGATTCTCTACCGATAAACTCATCTTT. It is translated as CALGVGAGGFSTDKLIF.

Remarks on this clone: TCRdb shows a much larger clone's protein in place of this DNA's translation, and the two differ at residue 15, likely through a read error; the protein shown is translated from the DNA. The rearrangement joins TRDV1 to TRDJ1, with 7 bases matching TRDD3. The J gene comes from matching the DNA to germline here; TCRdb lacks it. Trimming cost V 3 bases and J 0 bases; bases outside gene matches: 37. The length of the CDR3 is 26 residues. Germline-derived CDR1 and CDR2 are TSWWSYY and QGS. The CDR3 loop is CALGDTPLPQNVTLRYWGRYTDKLIF. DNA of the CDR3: TGTGCTCTTGGGGATACGCCCTTACCTCAGAACGTCACTCTCAGGTACTGGGGACGATACACCGATAAACTCATCTTT.

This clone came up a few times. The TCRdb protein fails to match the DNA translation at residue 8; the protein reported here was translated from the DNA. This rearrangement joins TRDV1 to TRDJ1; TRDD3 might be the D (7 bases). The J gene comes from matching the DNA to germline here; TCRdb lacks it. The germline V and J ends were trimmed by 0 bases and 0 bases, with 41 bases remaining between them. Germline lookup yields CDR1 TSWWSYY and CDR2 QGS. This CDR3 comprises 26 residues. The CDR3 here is CALGELVCEEPPTIIWLGVYTDKLIF. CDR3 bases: TGTGCTCTTGGGGAACTGGTGTGTGAGGAGCCTCCTACGATAATTTGGCTGGGGGTCTACACCGATAAACTCATCTTT.

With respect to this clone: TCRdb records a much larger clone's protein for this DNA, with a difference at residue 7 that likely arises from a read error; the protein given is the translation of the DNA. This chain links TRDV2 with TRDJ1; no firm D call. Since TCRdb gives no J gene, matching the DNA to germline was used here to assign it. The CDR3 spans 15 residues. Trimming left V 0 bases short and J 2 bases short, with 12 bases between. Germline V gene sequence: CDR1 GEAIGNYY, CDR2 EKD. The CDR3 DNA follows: TGTGCCTGTGACACCGGTAGGATGGGTACCGATAAACTCATCTTT. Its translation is CACDTGRMGTDKLIF.

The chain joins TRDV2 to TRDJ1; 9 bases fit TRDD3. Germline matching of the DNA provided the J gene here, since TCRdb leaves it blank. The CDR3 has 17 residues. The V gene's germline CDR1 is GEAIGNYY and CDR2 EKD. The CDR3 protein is CASFSGTGGIKTDKLIF. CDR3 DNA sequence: TGTGCATCCTTCTCTGGGACTGGGGGAATTAAGACCGATAAACTCATCTTT.

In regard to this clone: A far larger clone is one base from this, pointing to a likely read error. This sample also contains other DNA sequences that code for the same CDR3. This CDR3 reads CALGELVPSYKLASTGGYALTLIF. For the CDR3, the DNA is TGTGCTCTTGGGGAACTAGTCCCTAGCTATAAGCTAGCATCGACTGGGGGATACGCTCTAACACTCATCTTT. The J gene is TRDJ1, the V gene TRDV1; 13 nucleotides align to TRDD3. TCRdb records no J gene; here it was assigned by comparing the DNA to germline. Germline CDR1 and CDR2: TSWWSYY and QGS. CDR3 length equals 24 residues. The ends lost 0 bases at V and 10 bases at J; junction bases unmatched: 32.

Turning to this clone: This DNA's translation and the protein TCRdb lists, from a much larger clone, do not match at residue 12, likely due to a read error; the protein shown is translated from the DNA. For the CDR3, the DNA is TGTGCTTATTTACCTTCCTACAAGGGAATAAATAGTGTCTACACCGATAAACTCATCTTT. Residues: CAYLPSYKGINSVYTDKLIF. V usage is TRAV38-2/DV8 and J usage is TRDJ1; 9 positions match TRDD2. Here the J gene was assigned by germline matching of the DNA, as TCRdb has none. With V trimmed by 7 bases and J by 0 bases, 22 bases remained unmatched. Germline CDR1 reads TSESDYY; CDR2 reads QEAYKQQN. CDR3 size: 20 residues.

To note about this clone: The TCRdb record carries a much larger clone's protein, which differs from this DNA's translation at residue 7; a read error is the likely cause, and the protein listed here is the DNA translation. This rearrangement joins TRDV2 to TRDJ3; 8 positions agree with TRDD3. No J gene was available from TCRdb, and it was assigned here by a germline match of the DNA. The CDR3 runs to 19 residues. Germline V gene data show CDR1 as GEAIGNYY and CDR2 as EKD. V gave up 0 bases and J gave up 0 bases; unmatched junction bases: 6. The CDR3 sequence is CACDTVPGDSSWDTRQMFF. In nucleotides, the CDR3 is TGTGCCTGTGACACCGTACCGGGGGATAGCTCCTGGGACACCCGACAGATGTTTTTC.

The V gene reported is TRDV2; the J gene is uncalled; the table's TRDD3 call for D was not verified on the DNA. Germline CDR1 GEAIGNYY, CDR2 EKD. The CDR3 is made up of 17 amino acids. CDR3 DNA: TGTGCCTGTGAAAAAGGAATGGGGGATAAGCTACGAGGTCGGCTCATCTTT. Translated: CACEKGMGDKLRGRLIF.

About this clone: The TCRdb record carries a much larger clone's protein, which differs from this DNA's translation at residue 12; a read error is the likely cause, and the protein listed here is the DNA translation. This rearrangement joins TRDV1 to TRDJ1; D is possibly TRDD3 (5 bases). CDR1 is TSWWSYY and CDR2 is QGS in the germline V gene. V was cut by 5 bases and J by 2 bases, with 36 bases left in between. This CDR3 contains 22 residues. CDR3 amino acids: CALGQSLLLRSRLYWKTDKLIF. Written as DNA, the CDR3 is TGTGCTCTTGGGCAAAGCTTACTACTCAGGAGCCGCCTATACTGGAAAACCGATAAACTCATCTTT.

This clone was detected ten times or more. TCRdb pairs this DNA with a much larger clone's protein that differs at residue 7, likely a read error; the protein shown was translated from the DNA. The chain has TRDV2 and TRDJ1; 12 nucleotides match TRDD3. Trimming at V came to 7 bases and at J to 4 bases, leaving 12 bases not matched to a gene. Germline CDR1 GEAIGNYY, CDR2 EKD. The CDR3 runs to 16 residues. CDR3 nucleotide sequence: TGTGCCTGGGGATTCTCGCACTGGGGGATACTCGATAAACTCATCTTT. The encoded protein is CAWGFSHWGILDKLIF.

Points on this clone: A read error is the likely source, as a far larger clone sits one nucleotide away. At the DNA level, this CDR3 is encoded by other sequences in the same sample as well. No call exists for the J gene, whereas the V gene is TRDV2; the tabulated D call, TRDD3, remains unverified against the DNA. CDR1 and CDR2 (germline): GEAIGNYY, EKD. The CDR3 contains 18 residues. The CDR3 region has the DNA TGTGCCTGTGACACCGTCGGTACTGGGGGCCTACAGAGGGATAAACTCATCTTC. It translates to CACDTVGTGGLQRDKLIF.

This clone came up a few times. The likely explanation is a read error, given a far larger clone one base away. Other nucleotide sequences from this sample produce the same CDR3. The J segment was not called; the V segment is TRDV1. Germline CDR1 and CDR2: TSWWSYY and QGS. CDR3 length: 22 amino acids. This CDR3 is CALGAPSYPLPLQREYMGKLIF. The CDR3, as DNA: TGTGCTCTTGGGGCACCTTCGTATCCATTACCGCTCCAGAGGGAATATATGGGTAAGCTCATCTTT.

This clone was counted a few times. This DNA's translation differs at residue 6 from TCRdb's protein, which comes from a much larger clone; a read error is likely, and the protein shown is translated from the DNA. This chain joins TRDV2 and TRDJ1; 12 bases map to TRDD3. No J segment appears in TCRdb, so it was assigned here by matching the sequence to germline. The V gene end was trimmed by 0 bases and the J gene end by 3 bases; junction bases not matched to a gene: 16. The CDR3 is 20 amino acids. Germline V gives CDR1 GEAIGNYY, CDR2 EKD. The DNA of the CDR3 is TGTGCCTGTGACACCGCTACTGGGGGATACCAGAACCCTTTCGCCGATAAACTCATCTTT. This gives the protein CACDTATGGYQNPFADKLIF.

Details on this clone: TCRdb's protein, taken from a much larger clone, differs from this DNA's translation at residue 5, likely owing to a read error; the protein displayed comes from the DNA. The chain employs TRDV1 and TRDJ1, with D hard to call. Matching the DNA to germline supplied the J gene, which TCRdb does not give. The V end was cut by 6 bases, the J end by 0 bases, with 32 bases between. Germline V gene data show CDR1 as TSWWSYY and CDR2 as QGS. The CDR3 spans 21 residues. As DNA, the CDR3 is TGTGCTCTTGGTTCTAGGAGGTCCCGGGTCGACCCGACCTCGTACACCGATAAACTCATCTTT. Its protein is CALGSRRSRVDPTSYTDKLIF.

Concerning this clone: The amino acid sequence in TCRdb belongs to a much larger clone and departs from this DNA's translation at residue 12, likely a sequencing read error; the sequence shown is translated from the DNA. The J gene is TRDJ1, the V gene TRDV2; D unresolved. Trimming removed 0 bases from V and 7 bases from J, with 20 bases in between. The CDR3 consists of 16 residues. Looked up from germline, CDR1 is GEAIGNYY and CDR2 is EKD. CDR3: CACDTVVRSPGVKLIF. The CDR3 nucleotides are TGTGCCTGTGACACCGTGGTCCGATCACCAGGCGTTAAACTCATCTTT.

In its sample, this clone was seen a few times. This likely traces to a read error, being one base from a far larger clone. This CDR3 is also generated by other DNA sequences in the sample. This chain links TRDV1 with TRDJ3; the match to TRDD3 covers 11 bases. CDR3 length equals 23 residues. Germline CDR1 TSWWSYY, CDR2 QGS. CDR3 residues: CALGERSLLGLGDTVWDTRQMFF. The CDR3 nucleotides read TGCGCTCTTGGGGAAAGGTCCCTCTTGGGTCTGGGGGATACAGTCTGGGACACCCGACAGATGTTTTTC.

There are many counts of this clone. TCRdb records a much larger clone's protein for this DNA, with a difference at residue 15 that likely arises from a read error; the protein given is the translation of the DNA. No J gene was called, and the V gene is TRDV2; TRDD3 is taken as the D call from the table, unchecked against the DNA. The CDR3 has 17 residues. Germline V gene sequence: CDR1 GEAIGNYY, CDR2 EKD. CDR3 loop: CACDTGGDYRYTDKPIF. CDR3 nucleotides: TGTGCCTGTGACACTGGGGGGGATTACCGGTACACCGATAAACCCATCTTT.

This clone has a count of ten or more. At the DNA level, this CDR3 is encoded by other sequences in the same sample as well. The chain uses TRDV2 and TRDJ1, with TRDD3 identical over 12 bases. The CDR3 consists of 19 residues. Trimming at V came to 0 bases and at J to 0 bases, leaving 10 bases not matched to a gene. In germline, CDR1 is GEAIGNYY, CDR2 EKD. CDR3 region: CACDTVVLGDTRYTDKLIF. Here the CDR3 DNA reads TGTGCCTGTGACACCGTTGTACTGGGGGATACTCGCTACACCGATAAACTCATCTTT.

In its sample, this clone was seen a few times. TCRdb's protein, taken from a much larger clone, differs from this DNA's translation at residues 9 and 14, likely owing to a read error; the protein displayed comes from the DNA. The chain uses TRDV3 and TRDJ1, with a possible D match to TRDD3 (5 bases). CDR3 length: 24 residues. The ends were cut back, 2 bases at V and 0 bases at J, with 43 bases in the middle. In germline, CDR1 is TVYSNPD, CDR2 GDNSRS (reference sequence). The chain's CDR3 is CAFSVQDWWIYHSTTVFYTDKLIF. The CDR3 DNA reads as TGTGCCTTTTCAGTTCAAGACTGGTGGATATACCACTCCACTACAGTATTCTACACCGATAAACTCATCTTT.

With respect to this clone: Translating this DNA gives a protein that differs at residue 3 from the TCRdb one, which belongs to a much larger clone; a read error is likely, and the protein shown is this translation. Here the CDR3 DNA reads TGTGCCTATGACACCGTCTCCCAAGCCGACACCGATAAACTCATCTTT. Protein: CAYDTVSQADTDKLIF. V gene TRDV2 combines with J gene TRDJ1; no definite D call. The J gene, absent from TCRdb, was called here by matching the DNA to germline. The CDR3 spans 16 residues. CDR1 and CDR2 (germline): GEAIGNYY, EKD.

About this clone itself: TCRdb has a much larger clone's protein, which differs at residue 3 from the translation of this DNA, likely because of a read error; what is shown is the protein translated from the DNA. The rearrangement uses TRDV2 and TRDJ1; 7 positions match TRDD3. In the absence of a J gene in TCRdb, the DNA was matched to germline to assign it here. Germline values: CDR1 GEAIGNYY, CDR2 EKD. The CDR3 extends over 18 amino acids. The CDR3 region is CAWDTVGTWGDGADKLIF. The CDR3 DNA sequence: TGTGCCTGGGACACCGTGGGTACCTGGGGGGACGGGGCCGATAAACTCATCTTT.

The CDR3 is CALGGPSTGGYGATDKLIF. As DNA, the CDR3 is TGTGCTCTTGGGGGCCCTTCTACTGGGGGATACGGGGCCACCGATAAACTCATCTTT. V gene TRDV1 combines with J gene TRDJ1; 13 nucleotides line up with TRDD3. The J gene comes from matching the DNA to germline here; TCRdb lacks it. The length of the CDR3 is 19 residues. J lost 1 base, V lost 4 bases, and 12 bases had no gene match. The germline CDR1 and CDR2 sequences are TSWWSYY and QGS.

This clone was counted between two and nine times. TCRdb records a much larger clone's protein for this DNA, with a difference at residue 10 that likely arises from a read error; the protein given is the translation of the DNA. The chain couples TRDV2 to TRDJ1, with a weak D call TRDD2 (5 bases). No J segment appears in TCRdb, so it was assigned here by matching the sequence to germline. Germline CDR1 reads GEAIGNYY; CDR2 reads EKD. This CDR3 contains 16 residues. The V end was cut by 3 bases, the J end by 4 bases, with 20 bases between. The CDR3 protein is CACDRFGPYENDKLIF. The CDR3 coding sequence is TGTGCCTGTGACCGGTTTGGCCCCTACGAGAACGATAAACTCATCTTT.